The 10 T cell receptor beta chains listed next were all sequenced from one sample in a study of T cell repertoires in ileal Crohn's disease. Time point noted: inflamed ileum from the surgical specimen. Generated by immunoSEQ multiplex PCR, the TCRdb table keeps only in-frame clones and is missing some. The table records more than 15,000 clones, about 75% of them present only once. Sample: ileal tissue. These receptors came from an adult with Crohn's disease.

This rearrangement joins TRBV5-1 to TRBJ2-7; 8 bases are shared with TRBD1. CDR3 length: 14 amino acids. Germline V gene sequence: CDR1 SGHRS, CDR2 YFSETQ. Losses at the gene ends were 0 bases for V and 3 bases for J; bases not matched to a gene: 2. This CDR3 reads CASSLGGTGYEQYF. In DNA form, the CDR3 reads TGCGCCAGCAGCTTGGGTGGGACAGGCTACGAGCAGTACTTC.

V and J are TRBV4-1 and TRBJ2-3, with 10 bases identical to TRBD1. The CDR3 runs 16 residues. Trimming took 3 bases from V and 5 from J; bases not matched to a gene: 8. CDR1 MGHRA and CDR2 YSYEKL come from the germline V gene. CDR3 in DNA: TGCGCCAGCAGCCACACCGACAGGGGGCAGGTAGATACGCAGTATTTT. Translation: CASSHTDRGQVDTQYF.

The rearrangement joins TRBV5-1 to TRBJ2-3; D unresolved. V shed 0 bases and J shed 0 bases, with 8 bases lying between them. The germline gives CDR1 SGHRS, CDR2 YFSETQ. The CDR3 is made up of 15 amino acids. The CDR3 bases are TGCGCCAGCAGCTTGGGACGACCTAGCACAGATACGCAGTATTTT. It encodes CASSLGRPSTDTQYF.

The chain recombines TRBV28 with TRBJ2-5; TRBD1 agrees at 10 bases. J lost 5 bases, V lost 6 bases, and 6 bases had no gene match. This CDR3 has 14 amino acids. Germline CDR1 reads MDHEN; CDR2 reads SYDVKM. As DNA, the CDR3 is TGTGCCAGCAGCTCACCGGGACAGGGGGAGACCCAGTACTTC. Amino acid sequence: CASSSPGQGETQYF.

The chain uses TRBV9 and TRBJ1-5; no firm D call. Germline V lookup: CDR1 SGDLS, CDR2 YYNGEE. Trimming took off 4 bases at V and 0 bases at J, with 11 bases between the two ends. This CDR3 contains 15 residues. The CDR3 region is CASSLSGDSNQPQHF. The DNA of the CDR3 is TGTGCCAGCAGCCTTAGTGGGGATAGCAATCAGCCCCAGCATTTT. Supplemented by reference TRBV9 and TRBJ1-5, the full variable domain reads DSGVTQTPKHLITATGQRVTLRCSPRSGDLSVYWYQQSLDQGLQFLIQYYNGEERAKGNILERFSAQQFPDLHSELNLSSLELGDSALYFCASSLSGDSNQPQHFGDGTRLSIL.

The chain carries TRBV2 and TRBJ2-5; D is possibly TRBD2 (6 bases). Trimming stripped 7 bases from V and 9 bases from J, with 15 bases between. CDR1 and CDR2 from the germline V gene are SNHLY and FYNNEI. CDR3 length equals 12 residues. The CDR3 sequence is CASIGAGGAQYF. CDR3 coding DNA: TGTGCCAGCATCGGGGCCGGGGGTGCCCAGTACTTC.

V gene TRBV19 combines with J gene TRBJ1-2, with D maybe TRBD1 (5 bases). V was clipped by 6 bases and J by 0 bases, with 8 bases between them. CDR3 length: 13 amino acids. Germline CDR1 reads LNHDA; CDR2 reads SQIVND (reference sequence). Here the CDR3 reads CASRGGTNYGYTF. The CDR3 DNA reads as TGTGCCAGTAGGGGGGGGACTAACTATGGCTACACCTTC.

The sample holds a few counts of this clone. V usage is TRBV11-2 and J usage is TRBJ2-7; possibly TRBD1 or TRBD2 for D (6 bases each). V was clipped by 5 bases and J by 6 bases, with 17 bases between them. The CDR3 runs to 14 residues. From germline, CDR1 is SGHAT and CDR2 FQNNGV. CDR3 sequence: CASSVNPGGPEQYF. The CDR3 nucleotides are TGTGCCAGCAGCGTAAACCCCGGGGGCCCCGAGCAGTACTTC.

The rearrangement joins TRBV15 to TRBJ2-1; 7 bases agree with TRBD2. CDR1 is LNHNV and CDR2 is YYDKDF in the germline V gene (reference sequence). J lost 6 bases, V lost 9 bases, and 14 bases had no gene match. The length of the CDR3 is 15 residues. The CDR3 DNA is TGTGCCACGGCAAAGCAGGGAGGGCCGGGCAATGAGCAGTTCTTC. Amino acid sequence: CATAKQGGPGNEQFF.

A remark on this clone: The sample contains more than one DNA sequence encoding this CDR3. The chain employs TRBV14 and TRBJ2-7, with D perhaps matching TRBD1 or TRBD2 (5 bases each). Looked up from germline, CDR1 is SGHDN and CDR2 is FVKESK. CDR3 size: 12 residues. The V gene lost 0 bases and the J gene lost 5 bases, with 5 bases spanning the gap. The CDR3 reads CASSQEGHEQYF. The CDR3 nucleotides are TGTGCCAGCAGCCAAGAGGGACACGAGCAGTACTTC.